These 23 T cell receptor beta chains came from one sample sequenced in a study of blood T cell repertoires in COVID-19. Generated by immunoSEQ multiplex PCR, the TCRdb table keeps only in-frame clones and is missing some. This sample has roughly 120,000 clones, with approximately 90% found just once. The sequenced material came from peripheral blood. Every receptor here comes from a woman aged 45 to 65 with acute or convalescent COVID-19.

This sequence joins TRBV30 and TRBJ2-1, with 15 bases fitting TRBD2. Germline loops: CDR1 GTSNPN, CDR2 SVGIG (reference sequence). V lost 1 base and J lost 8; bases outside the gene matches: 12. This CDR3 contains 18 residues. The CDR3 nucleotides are TGTGCCTGGAGTGCGGGGAGGACTAGCGGGAGGGTAATGGATGAGCAGTTCTTC. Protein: CAWSAGRTSGRVMDEQFF. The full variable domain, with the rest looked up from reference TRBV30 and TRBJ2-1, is SQTIHQWPATLVQPVGSPLSLECTVEGTSNPNLYWYRQAAGRGLQLLFYSVGIGQISSEVPQNLSASRPQDRQFILSSKKLLLSDSGFYLCAWSAGRTSGRVMDEQFFGPGTRLTVL.

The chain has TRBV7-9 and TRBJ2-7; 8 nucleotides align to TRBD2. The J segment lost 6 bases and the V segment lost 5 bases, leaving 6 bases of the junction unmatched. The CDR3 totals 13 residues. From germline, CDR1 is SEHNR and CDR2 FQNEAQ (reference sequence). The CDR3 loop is CASSEAGASEQYF. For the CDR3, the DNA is TGTGCCAGCAGCGAAGCGGGAGCCAGCGAGCAGTACTTC.

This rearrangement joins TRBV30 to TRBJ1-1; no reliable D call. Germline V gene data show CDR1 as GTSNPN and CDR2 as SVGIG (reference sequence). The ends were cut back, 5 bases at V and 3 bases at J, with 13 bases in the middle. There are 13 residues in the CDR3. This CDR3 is CAWDTQSHTEAFF. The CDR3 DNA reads TGTGCCTGGGATACACAATCCCACACTGAAGCTTTCTTT.

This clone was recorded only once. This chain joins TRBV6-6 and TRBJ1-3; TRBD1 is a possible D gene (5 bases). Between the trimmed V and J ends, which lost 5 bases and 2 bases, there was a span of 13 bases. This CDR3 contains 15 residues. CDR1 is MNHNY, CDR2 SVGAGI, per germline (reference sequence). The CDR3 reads CASSLGRGTGNTIYF. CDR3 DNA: TGTGCCAGCAGTCTCGGTAGGGGCACTGGAAACACCATATATTTT.

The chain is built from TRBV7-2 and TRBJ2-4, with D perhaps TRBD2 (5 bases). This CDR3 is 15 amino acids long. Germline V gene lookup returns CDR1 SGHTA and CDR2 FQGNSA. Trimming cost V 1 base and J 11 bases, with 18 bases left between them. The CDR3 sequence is CASSLEASLSTVQYF. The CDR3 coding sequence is TGTGCCAGCAGCTTAGAAGCTAGCTTATCAACTGTTCAGTACTTC.

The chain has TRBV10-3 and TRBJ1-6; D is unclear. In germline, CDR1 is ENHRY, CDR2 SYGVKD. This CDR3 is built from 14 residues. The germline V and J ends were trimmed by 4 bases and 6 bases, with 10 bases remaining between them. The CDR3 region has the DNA TGTGCCATCAGTGCTCTGTCCGGTAATTCACCCCTCCACTTT. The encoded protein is CAISALSGNSPLHF.

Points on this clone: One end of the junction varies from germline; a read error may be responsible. CDR3 in amino acids: CASSLPRIWSNKKLFF. In nucleotides, the CDR3 is TGCGCCAGCAGCCTGCCTCGGATTTGGAGTAATAAAAAACTGTTTTTT. This chain joins TRBV23-1 and TRBJ1-4; no reliable D call. TRBV23-1 is marked as an open reading frame, function uncertain. CDR3 length: 16 residues.

Here the CDR3 DNA reads TGTGCCAGTGGAGTCAGCGGGAGGTTCTACGAGCAGTACTTC. Translation gives CASGVSGRFYEQYF. This rearrangement joins TRBV19 to TRBJ2-7; TRBD2 matches 9 bases. Per the germline V gene, CDR1 is LNHDA and CDR2 is SQIVND (reference sequence). The CDR3 runs to 14 residues. Germline trimming cut 8 bases from V and 3 bases from J; bases unmatched to any gene: 8.

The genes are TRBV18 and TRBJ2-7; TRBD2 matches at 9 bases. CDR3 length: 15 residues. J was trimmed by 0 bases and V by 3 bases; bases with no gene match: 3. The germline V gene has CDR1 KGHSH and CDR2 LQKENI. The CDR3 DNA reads TGTGCCAGCTCACCCTCTAGCGGGGACTCCTACGAGCAGTACTTC. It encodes CASSPSSGDSYEQYF.

The chain's CDR3 is CASGGIRFNEQFF. For the CDR3, the DNA is TGTGCCAGTGGAGGGATTCGGTTCAATGAGCAGTTCTTC. This chain connects TRBV11-2 to TRBJ2-1; D is perhaps TRBD2 (6 bases). The CDR3 loop spans 13 amino acids. V was shortened by 9 bases and J by 6 bases, with 15 bases between the two germline ends. Germline CDR1 reads SGHAT; CDR2 reads FQNNGV.

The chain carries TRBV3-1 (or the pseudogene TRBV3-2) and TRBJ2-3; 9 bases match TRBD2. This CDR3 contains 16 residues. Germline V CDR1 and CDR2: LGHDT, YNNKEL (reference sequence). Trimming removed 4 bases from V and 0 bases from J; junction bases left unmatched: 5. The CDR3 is CASSRQTSGSTDTQYF. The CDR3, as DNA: TGTGCCAGCAGCCGACAGACTAGCGGCAGCACAGATACGCAGTATTTT.

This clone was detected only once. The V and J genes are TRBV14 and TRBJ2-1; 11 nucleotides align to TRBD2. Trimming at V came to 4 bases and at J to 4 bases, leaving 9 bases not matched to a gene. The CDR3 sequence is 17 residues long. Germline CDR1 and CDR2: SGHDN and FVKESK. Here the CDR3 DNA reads TGTGCCAGCAGCCTTAGACTAGCGGGATGGGATTACAATGAGCAGTTCTTC. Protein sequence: CASSLRLAGWDYNEQFF.

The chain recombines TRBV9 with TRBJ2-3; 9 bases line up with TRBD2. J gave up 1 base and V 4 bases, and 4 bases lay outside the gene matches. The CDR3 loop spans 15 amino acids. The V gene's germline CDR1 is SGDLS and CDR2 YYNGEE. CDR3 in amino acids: CASSPTSGRTDTQYF. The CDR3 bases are TGTGCCAGCAGCCCAACTAGCGGGCGCACAGATACGCAGTATTTT.

The CDR3 loop reads CASSEAGEVFEQFF. In DNA, the CDR3 is TGTGCCAGCAGTGAAGCGGGAGAAGTCTTTGAGCAGTTCTTC. The chain joins TRBV25-1 to TRBJ2-1; 7 bases are shared with TRBD2. Germline CDR1 reads MGHDK; CDR2 reads SYGVNS. After removal of 2 bases from V and 9 bases from J, the junction contained 7 bases not matched to a gene. The CDR3 is made up of 14 amino acids.

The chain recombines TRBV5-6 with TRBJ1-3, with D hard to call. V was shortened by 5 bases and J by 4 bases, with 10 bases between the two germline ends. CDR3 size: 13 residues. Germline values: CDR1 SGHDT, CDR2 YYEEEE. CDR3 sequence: CASRVGSGNTIYF. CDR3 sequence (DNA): TGTGCCAGCAGGGTGGGGAGCGGAAACACCATATATTTT.

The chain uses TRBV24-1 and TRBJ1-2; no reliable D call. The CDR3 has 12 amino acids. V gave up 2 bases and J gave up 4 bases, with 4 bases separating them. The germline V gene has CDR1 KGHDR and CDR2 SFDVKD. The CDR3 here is CATSDSLYGYTF. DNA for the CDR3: TGTGCCACCAGTGATTCCCTCTATGGCTACACCTTC.

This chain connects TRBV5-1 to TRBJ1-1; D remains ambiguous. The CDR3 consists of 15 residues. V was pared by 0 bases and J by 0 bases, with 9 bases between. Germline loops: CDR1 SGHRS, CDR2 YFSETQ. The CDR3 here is CASSLGAPMNTEAFF. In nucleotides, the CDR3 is TGCGCCAGCAGCTTGGGGGCACCTATGAACACTGAAGCTTTCTTT.

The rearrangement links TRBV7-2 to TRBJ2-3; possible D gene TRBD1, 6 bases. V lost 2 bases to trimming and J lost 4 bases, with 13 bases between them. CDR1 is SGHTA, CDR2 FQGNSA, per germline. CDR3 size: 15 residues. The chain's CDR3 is CASSLRRGSADTQYF. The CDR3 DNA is TGTGCCAGCAGCTTACGAAGGGGGAGCGCAGATACGCAGTATTTT.

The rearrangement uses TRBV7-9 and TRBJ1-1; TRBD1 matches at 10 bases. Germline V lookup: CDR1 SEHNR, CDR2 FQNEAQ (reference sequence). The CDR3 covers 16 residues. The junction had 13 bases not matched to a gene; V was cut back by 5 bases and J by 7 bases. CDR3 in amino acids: CASSPYGQGVSIEAFF. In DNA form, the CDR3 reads TGTGCCAGCAGCCCGTACGGACAGGGGGTGTCAATTGAAGCTTTCTTT. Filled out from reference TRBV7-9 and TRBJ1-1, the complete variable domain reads DTGVSQNPRHKITKRGQNVTFRCDPISEHNRLYWYRQTLGQGPEFLTYFQNEAQLEKSRLLSDRFSAERPKGSFSTLEIQRTEQGDSAMYLCASSPYGQGVSIEAFFGQGTRLTVV.

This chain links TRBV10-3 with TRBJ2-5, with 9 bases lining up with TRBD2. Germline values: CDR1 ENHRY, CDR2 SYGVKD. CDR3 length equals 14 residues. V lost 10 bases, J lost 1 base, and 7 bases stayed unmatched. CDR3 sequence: CATRGSGSQETQYF. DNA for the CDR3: TGTGCCACCCGGGGTAGCGGGAGCCAAGAGACCCAGTACTTC.

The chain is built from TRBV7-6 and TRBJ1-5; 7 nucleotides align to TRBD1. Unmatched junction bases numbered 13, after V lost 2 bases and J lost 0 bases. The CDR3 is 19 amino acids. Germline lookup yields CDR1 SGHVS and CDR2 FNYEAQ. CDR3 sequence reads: CASSLLDRVRGRSNQPQHF. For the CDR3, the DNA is TGTGCCAGCAGCTTATTAGACAGGGTAAGGGGTCGTAGCAATCAGCCCCAGCATTTT.

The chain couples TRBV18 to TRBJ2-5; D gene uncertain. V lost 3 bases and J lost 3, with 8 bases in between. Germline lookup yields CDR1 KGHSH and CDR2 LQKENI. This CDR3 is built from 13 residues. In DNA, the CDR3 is TGTGCCAGCTCACCGCGAATGGAAGAGACCCAGTACTTC. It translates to CASSPRMEETQYF.

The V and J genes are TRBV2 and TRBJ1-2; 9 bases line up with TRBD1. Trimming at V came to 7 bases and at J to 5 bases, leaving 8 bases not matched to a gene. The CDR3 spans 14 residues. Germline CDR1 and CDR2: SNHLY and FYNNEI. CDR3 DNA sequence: TGTGCCAGCACCCCGGACAGGGGTGGGTATGGCTACACCTTC. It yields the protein CASTPDRGGYGYTF.